This TCR beta chain was sequenced during a study of T cells after yellow fever vaccination. Study at large: SMART-Seq v4 Ultra Low Input handled preparation of low-cell-number fractions. The study's findings and limits: Post-booster repertoires again held most primary-vaccination clones (about 95% CD4, 80% to 90% CD8). It was a small share of clonotypes that appeared in both CD4 and CD8 compartments.

Turning to this clonotype: Antigen specificity is unknown.

The TCR cDNA carried a universal primer site and UMIs from 5'RACE template switching. MiXCR, run by TCRdb on the 5' RACE reads, gives a single entry per CDR3 protein. Counted here are about 630,000 distinct CDR3 sequences, roughly 12% occurring once; the ten biggest clones make up 15%. The origin of this receptor is a young man who received the YFV17D yellow fever vaccine. This sample comprised PBMCs, obtained on the day of the yellow fever booster vaccination.

The CDR3 sequence: CASSYSKDNEQFF. The CDR3 bases are TGTGCCAGCAGTTACTCGAAAGACAATGAGCAGTTCTTC. The chain employs TRBV6-5 and TRBJ2-1, with D uncertain. V lost 0 bases and J 5 bases, leaving 5 bases between the germline ends. CDR1 MNHEY and CDR2 SVGAGI come from the germline V gene. The CDR3 is 13 residues long.